This record concerns one TCR beta chain sequence. Antigen specificity is unknown. This CDR3 has 15 amino acids. The V end was cut by 5 bases, the J end by 2 bases, with 14 bases between. The germline gives CDR1 LNHDA, CDR2 SQIVND (reference sequence). The sample originates from a study of graft-versus-host responses after intestinal transplantation. Study-level information: Among the recipients, all got anti-thymocyte globulin induction and then tacrolimus and steroids for roughly three years.

Overall study results and limits: Some GvH clones were seen earlier in gut or blood, suggesting intestinal origin. After transplant, early declines in HvG clones were associated with peak levels of circulating GvH clones. Allografts of one patient group, those with graft-donor T cell macrochimerism, had high graft-versus-host to host-versus-graft clonal ratios.

Generated by immunoSEQ multiplex PCR, the TCRdb table keeps only in-frame clones and is missing some. The sample lists around 97,000 clones; roughly 89% were seen once. Sequencing used unstimulated CD4+ T cells sorted from spleen or lymph node cells, obtained before transplant. This clonotype originated in a human donor who was the organ donor for an intestinal transplant. V gene TRBV19 combines with J gene TRBJ2-3; TRBD1 is a possible D gene (6 bases). The CDR3: CASSLSGAITDTQYF. CDR3 sequence (DNA): TGTGCCAGTAGTCTTTCAGGGGCAATCACAGATACGCAGTATTTT.